This is a list of T cell receptor beta chains from one sample in a study of shared clonotypes between healthy human individuals. Here immunoSEQ multiplex PCR was the method, and the copy in TCRdb shows in-frame clones only, minus some. The repertoire holds under 2,500,000 clones, with approximately 94% as singletons. Sequencing was done on a sample of naive CD4+ T cells sorted from blood. Receptor source: a man between 18 and 29 years old in good health. Both conserved end residues are part of each CDR3. A D gene is named only where the DNA matches it firmly.

j_call	d_call	v_call	cdr3_nt	cdr3_aa
TRBJ2-3	TRBD2	TRBV2	TGTGCCAGCAGGGGGACTAGCGGGGGCGCAGATACGCAGTATTTT	CASRGTSGGADTQYF
TRBJ2-3	-	TRBV12-5	TGTGCTAGTGGTTTGGGGGACATAAGCACAGATACGCAGTATTTT	CASGLGDISTDTQYF
TRBJ1-1	-	TRBV5-1	TGCGCCAGCAGCTTGGAATACAGCACTGAAGCTTTCTTT	CASSLEYSTEAFF
TRBJ1-2	-	TRBV4-2	TGTGCCAGCAGCCAAGATCGATCGCCGGGATTATATGGCTACACCTTC	CASSQDRSPGLYGYTF
TRBJ1-2	-	TRBV6-1	TGTGCCAGCAGATGGGGAAAGTATGGCTACACCTTC	CASRWGKYGYTF
TRBJ1-2	-	TRBV6-6	TGTGCCAGCAGTTACTCGGAAGGGAACTATGGCTACACCTTC	CASSYSEGNYGYTF
TRBJ2-1	-	TRBV5-1	TGCGCCAGCAGCTTGGAAGGATGGCCGACAGGCACAGAGAATGAGCAGTTCTTC	CASSLEGWPTGTENEQFF
TRBJ1-1	-	TRBV7-2	TGTGCCAGCCGGACAAGGGCTGAAGCTTTCTTT	CASRTRAEAFF
TRBJ2-3	-	TRBV6-5	TGTGCCAGCAGTAGTACCCTTGGCACAGATACGCAGTATTTT	CASSSTLGTDTQYF
TRBJ2-1	-	TRBV19	TGTGCCAGTAGGCTGGACTTGTGGCAGTTCTTC	CASRLDLWQFF
TRBJ2-3	TRBD2	TRBV6-1	TGTGCCAGCAGTGGGCTAGCGGGGTTGATTACAGATACGCAGTATTTT	CASSGLAGLITDTQYF
TRBJ1-1	-	TRBV28	TGTGCCAGCCACGGGACATTGAACACTGAAGCTTTCTTT	CASHGTLNTEAFF
TRBJ1-1	-	TRBV9	TGTGCCAGCAGCGTAGGATGGCGGGGGTTGTCGGACACTGAAGCTTTCTTT	CASSVGWRGLSDTEAFF
TRBJ2-3	-	TRBV7-9	TGTGCCAGCAGCACTCCTACTGGCACAGATACGCAGTATTTT	CASSTPTGTDTQYF
TRBJ2-5	-	TRBV19	TGTGCCAGTAGTAACAGGGGCAGCGGGTACCAAGAGACCCAGTACTTC	CASSNRGSGYQETQYF
TRBJ1-1	TRBD1	TRBV6-1	TGTGCCAGCAGTGCTGGGACAGGGAGAAGGAACACTGAAGCTTTCTTT	CASSAGTGRRNTEAFF
TRBJ1-2	TRBD1	TRBV7-2	TGTGCCAGCAGCTCCCGACAGGGGGCGGGCTATGGCTACACCTTC	CASSSRQGAGYGYTF
TRBJ2-3	TRBD2	TRBV5-1	TGCGCCAGCAGCTTGGAGCGGGGGGGCGGCACAGATACGCAGTATTTT	CASSLERGGGTDTQYF
TRBJ2-5	-	TRBV5-6	TGTGCCAGCAGCCTGGGGAGAAGAGAGACCCAGTACTTC	CASSLGRRETQYF
TRBJ2-5	-	TRBV6-1	TGTGCCAGCGGGGACAATCAAGAGACCCAGTACTTC	CASGDNQETQYF
TRBJ1-2	-	TRBV7-3	TGTGCCAGCAGCCCCGGGGGAGGGATCTATGGCTACACCTTC	CASSPGGGIYGYTF
TRBJ1-2	-	TRBV15	TGTGCCACCAGCAGAGGGGGGAACTATGGCTACACCTTC	CATSRGGNYGYTF
TRBJ1-1	-	TRBV6-1	TGTGCCAGCAGTGCGCAGGGGAACACTGAAGCTTTCTTT	CASSAQGNTEAFF
TRBJ2-3	-	TRBV18	TGTGCCAGCTCCCCAAGGATCGTAGGGACAGATACGCAGTATTTT	CASSPRIVGTDTQYF